Presented here are 25 T cell receptor beta chains from one specimen sequenced in a study of shared clonotypes between healthy human individuals. Assay: immunoSEQ multiplex PCR; the TCRdb copy retains only in-frame clones and omits some. The sample consists of around 2.3 million clones, under 97% of them appearing once. Sequenced input: naive CD4+ T cells sorted from blood. Specified subset: CD45RA+ positively selected. These TCRs come from a man aged 18-30 years in good health.

The V call is TRBV7-2, the J call TRBJ2-7, with D possibly being TRBD1 (5 bases). Deletions cut 3 bases from V and 6 bases from J, with 15 bases between. This CDR3 region has 14 residues. Germline loops: CDR1 SGHTA, CDR2 FQGNSA. This CDR3 is CASSFTSAGFEQYF. The CDR3 DNA reads TGTGCCAGCAGCTTCACCTCGGCAGGGTTCGAGCAGTACTTC.

J is TRBJ2-7 and V is TRBV27; D possibly matches TRBD1 or TRBD2 (6 bases each). CDR1 is MNHEY and CDR2 is SMNVEV in the germline V gene (reference sequence). CDR3 length equals 11 residues. The germline V and J ends were trimmed by 5 bases and 7 bases, with 9 bases remaining between them. The CDR3 is CASSTGREQYF. The DNA for the CDR3 is TGTGCCAGCAGTACAGGGAGGGAGCAGTACTTC.

V is TRBV2 and J is TRBJ1-1; 9 bases align to TRBD1. This CDR3 region has 14 residues. V dropped 5 bases and J dropped 4; count of bases not matched to a gene: 5. Germline V lookup: CDR1 SNHLY, CDR2 FYNNEI. The CDR3 nucleotides are TGTGCCAGCAGTTTAACAGGGGGCGGCACTGAAGCTTTCTTT. Protein sequence: CASSLTGGGTEAFF.

The chain couples TRBV6-1 to TRBJ2-7, with D possibly matching TRBD1 (6 bases). The CDR3 loop spans 14 amino acids. Germline lookup yields CDR1 MNHNS and CDR2 SASEGT. Deletions cut 4 bases from V and 2 bases from J, with 12 bases between. DNA for the CDR3: TGTGCCAGCAGTGCTCAGGGGCCACCCTACGAGCAGTACTTC. As protein: CASSAQGPPYEQYF.

This chain links TRBV30 with TRBJ2-5; a weak D match, TRBD2 (5 bases). V lost 2 bases and J 7 bases, leaving 20 bases between the germline ends. Per germline, CDR1 GTSNPN and CDR2 SVGIG (reference sequence). This CDR3 is built from 15 residues. CDR3 nucleotide sequence: TGTGCCTGGAGTTTGAATAGGCCCCGGGGTGGGACCCAGTACTTC. It translates to CAWSLNRPRGGTQYF.

As to this clone: The same CDR3 also results from other DNA sequences found in this sample. The chain joins TRBV5-4 to TRBJ2-3; no definite D call. Per germline, CDR1 SGHNT and CDR2 YYREEE (reference sequence). V lost 0 bases, J lost 2 bases, and 4 bases lay in between. The CDR3 totals 13 residues. This CDR3 is CASSLVDTDTQYF. CDR3 nucleotide sequence: TGTGCCAGCAGCTTGGTGGACACAGATACGCAGTATTTT.

The chain has TRBV5-1 and TRBJ2-7; 10 bases match TRBD1. The V segment lost 6 bases and the J segment 1 base; nucleotides outside the gene matches: 4. The germline CDR1 and CDR2 sequences are SGHRS and YFSETQ. The CDR3 loop spans 14 amino acids. CDR3 sequence reads: CASTGTGDSYEQYF. In nucleotides, the CDR3 is TGCGCCAGCACCGGGACAGGGGATTCCTACGAGCAGTACTTC.

V usage is TRBV6-5 and J usage is TRBJ2-7; maybe TRBD2 (6 bases). In germline, CDR1 is MNHEY, CDR2 SVGAGI. The CDR3 contains 11 residues. V lost 6 bases to trimming and J lost 5 bases, with 8 bases between them. CDR3 coding DNA: TGTGCCAGCAGGAGCGGGCACGAGCAGTACTTC. The encoded protein is CASRSGHEQYF.

Notes on this clone: The same CDR3 can be traced to other DNA sequences in this sample. This chain links TRBV30 with TRBJ2-5; D perhaps matches TRBD1 (5 bases). CDR1 and CDR2 (germline): GTSNPN, SVGIG (reference sequence). The CDR3 sequence is 13 residues long. V was pared by 2 bases and J by 2 bases, with 9 bases between. Written as DNA, the CDR3 is TGTGCCTGGAGTCCAGGGCTACAAGAGACCCAGTACTTC. Its translation: CAWSPGLQETQYF.

Comment on this clone: The same CDR3 arises from other DNA sequences in this sample as well. V and J are TRBV11-2 and TRBJ1-6; a weak D match, TRBD1 (5 bases). V dropped 2 bases and J dropped 5 bases, with 7 bases sitting between them. This CDR3 is built from 14 residues. Germline CDR1 is SGHAT and CDR2 is FQNNGV. CDR3 region: CASSLQGNNSPLHF. The CDR3 DNA sequence: TGTGCCAGCAGCTTACAGGGAAATAATTCACCCCTCCACTTT.

The genes are TRBV28 and TRBJ2-7; 7 bases match TRBD1. The J segment lost 4 bases and the V segment lost 7 bases, leaving 10 bases of the junction unmatched. The CDR3 consists of 14 residues. The germline V gene encodes CDR1 MDHEN and CDR2 SYDVKM. The CDR3 reads CASTVGTVGYEQYF. CDR3 DNA sequence: TGTGCCAGCACTGTAGGGACAGTAGGATACGAGCAGTACTTC.

On this clone: This CDR3 is also generated by other DNA sequences in the sample. The chain uses TRBV6-6 and TRBJ2-7; the D gene could be TRBD1 or TRBD2 (5 bases each). Trimming left V 0 bases short and J 2 bases short, with 8 bases between. The germline V gene encodes CDR1 MNHNY and CDR2 SVGAGI (reference sequence). The CDR3 sequence is 14 residues long. CDR3 loop: CASSYSWGPYEQYF. The CDR3 nucleotides are TGTGCCAGCAGTTACTCGTGGGGACCCTACGAGCAGTACTTC.

The chain recombines TRBV11-3 with TRBJ2-3; D remains unclear. This CDR3 is 13 amino acids long. Per germline, CDR1 SGHNT and CDR2 YENEEA. V lost 3 bases to trimming and J lost 5 bases, with 9 bases between them. The CDR3 DNA reads TGTGCCAGCAGCTTGGGCAATGGAGATACGCAGTATTTT. This codes for CASSLGNGDTQYF.

This rearrangement joins TRBV30 to TRBJ1-5; D uncertain. CDR1 and CDR2 (germline): GTSNPN, SVGIG (reference sequence). Trimming pared 7 bases from V and 2 bases from J, leaving 12 bases between. The CDR3 consists of 13 residues. The CDR3 DNA reads TGTGCCTTGGAAGAAGGTGGCAATCAGCCCCAGCATTTT. Translating gives CALEEGGNQPQHF.

This chain links TRBV6-5 with TRBJ1-3; D is uncertain. The CDR3 runs to 14 residues. The germline V and J ends were trimmed by 2 bases and 3 bases, with 8 bases remaining between them. Germline V CDR1 and CDR2: MNHEY, SVGAGI. CDR3 sequence (DNA): TGTGCCAGCAGTTACCTCGCACATGGAAACACCATATATTTT. Translation: CASSYLAHGNTIYF.

V gene TRBV10-3 combines with J gene TRBJ2-2; the match to TRBD1 covers 11 bases. V shed 6 bases and J 4 bases; nucleotides not matched to a gene: 4. Germline assignment: CDR1 ENHRY and CDR2 SYGVKD. The CDR3 is 15 residues long. This CDR3 is CAIRRDRGVTGELFF. The CDR3 nucleotides are TGTGCCATCAGGCGGGACAGGGGGGTCACCGGGGAGCTGTTTTTT.

The chain carries TRBV6-5 and TRBJ2-5; TRBD2 matches at 7 bases. Germline V CDR1 and CDR2: MNHEY, SVGAGI. The CDR3 consists of 13 residues. Trimming took 6 bases from V and 5 from J; bases not matched to a gene: 6. The CDR3 DNA reads TGTGCCAGCAGCCGACTAGCTCAGGAGACCCAGTACTTC. Its translation is CASSRLAQETQYF.

The chain links TRBV10-2 to TRBJ1-5; TRBD1 aligns across 8 bases. This CDR3 comprises 13 residues. The germline V gene has CDR1 WSHSY and CDR2 SAAADI. After removal of 8 bases from V and 6 bases from J, the junction contained 6 bases not matched to a gene. The CDR3 loop is CASEDRARQPQHF. As DNA, the CDR3 is TGCGCCAGCGAGGACAGGGCTCGTCAGCCCCAGCATTTT.

The rearrangement joins TRBV4-3 to TRBJ2-7; no firm D call. This CDR3 contains 15 residues. V lost 0 bases to trimming and J lost 2 bases, with 11 bases between them. Germline CDR1 and CDR2: LGHNA and YSLEER. CDR3: CASSQDPYNPYEQYF. The DNA of the CDR3 is TGCGCCAGCAGCCAAGATCCATACAATCCCTACGAGCAGTACTTC.

CDR3 coding DNA: TGTGCCATCTCAGAACAGGGGGCGCTTGGAAACACCATATATTTT. This codes for CAISEQGALGNTIYF. V usage is TRBV10-3 and J usage is TRBJ1-3; 9 bases are a match to TRBD1. Germline V gene lookup returns CDR1 ENHRY and CDR2 SYGVKD. The CDR3 is 15 amino acids. J gave up 3 bases and V 8 bases, and 8 bases lay outside the gene matches.

The chain links TRBV11-1 to TRBJ2-3; D unresolved. CDR1 and CDR2 (germline): SGHAT, FQDESV (reference sequence). Between the trimmed V and J ends, which lost 5 bases and 5 bases, there was a span of 17 bases. This CDR3 comprises 15 residues. The CDR3 region has the DNA TGTGCCAGCAGCACCCCCACATGGTTGCGAGATACGCAGTATTTT. It encodes CASSTPTWLRDTQYF.

This clone was found once. The chain combines TRBV11-2 with TRBJ1-4; possible D gene TRBD1, 6 bases. Per germline, CDR1 SGHAT and CDR2 FQNNGV. This CDR3 spans 16 amino acids. Deletions cut 5 bases from V and 5 bases from J, with 18 bases between. The CDR3 sequence: CASSHYRGGQNEKLFF. Here the CDR3 DNA reads TGTGCCAGCAGCCATTATAGGGGGGGCCAAAATGAAAAACTGTTTTTT.

The chain carries TRBV7-9 and TRBJ2-7; possibly TRBD2 for D (6 bases). Germline V gives CDR1 SEHNR, CDR2 FQNEAQ (reference sequence). The V and J ends lost 0 bases and 4 bases respectively, with 13 bases between them. The CDR3 covers 15 residues. The CDR3: CASSLAAAGRYEQYF. The DNA of the CDR3 is TGTGCCAGCAGCTTAGCGGCGGCAGGGAGGTACGAGCAGTACTTC.

A note on this clone: Other DNA sequences in the same sample also yield this CDR3. This chain uses TRBV18 with TRBJ1-5; D is unclear. The germline V gene has CDR1 KGHSH and CDR2 LQKENI. The CDR3 totals 14 residues. V was clipped by 1 base and J by 1 base, with 5 bases between them. The CDR3 DNA reads as TGTGCCAGCTCACCACAAGAGAGCAATCAGCCCCAGCATTTT. Translated, it gives CASSPQESNQPQHF.

V is TRBV27 and J is TRBJ2-7; the match to TRBD2 covers 16 bases. Germline CDR1 and CDR2: MNHEY and SMNVEV (reference sequence). With V trimmed by 6 bases and J by 6 bases, 5 bases remained unmatched. This CDR3 spans 15 amino acids. This chain's CDR3 is CASSSGLAGGREQYF. CDR3 in DNA: TGTGCCAGCAGCTCGGGACTAGCGGGGGGGCGCGAGCAGTACTTC.